A selection of T cell receptor beta chains follows, all from one sample in a study of OX40 agonist ivuxolimab in advanced cancers. Measured with immunoSEQ multiplex PCR; TCRdb has only the in-frame clones, and not every one. Here the sample spans approximately 21,000 clones, 84% being singletons. The material was CD4+ or CD8+ T cells sorted from blood, obtained in a trial of the OX40 agonist ivuxolimab. These receptors came from an adult with an advanced solid tumor such as melanoma, head and neck, liver or kidney cancer. CDR3s include the opening cysteine and the closing phenylalanine or tryptophan. A D gene is named only where the DNA matches it firmly. Some rows mark clone size as missing; the rest say once, few, many or name a class of expanded clone.

J gene,clone size,D gene,V gene,CDR3 DNA,CDR3 protein
TRBJ2-1,NA,NA,TRBV6-4,TGTGCCAGCAGTGATGGATCCTCGGCCAATGAGCAGTTCTTC,CASSDGSSANEQFF
TRBJ2-2,NA,TRBD1,TRBV27,TGTGCCAGCAGTGTGACAGGGGGCGGCGGGGAGCTGTTTTTT,CASSVTGGGGELFF
TRBJ1-2,NA,TRBD1,TRBV12-5,TGTGCTAGTGGTCTCCAGGGGGCGGCCTATGGCTACACCTTC,CASGLQGAAYGYTF
TRBJ2-7,NA,TRBD2,TRBV4-2,TGTGCCAGCAGCCAATTTGGACTAGAATCCTACGAGCAGTACTTC,CASSQFGLESYEQYF
TRBJ2-1,NA,NA,TRBV7-6,TGTGCCAGCCGATCGGGGGCGGGCAATGAGCAGTTCTTC,CASRSGAGNEQFF
TRBJ1-2,NA,TRBD1,TRBV5-1,TGCGCCAGCAGCTCCACCCCAGGGGGCGCGAACTATGGCTACACCTTC,CASSSTPGGANYGYTF
TRBJ2-3,few,NA,TRBV7-3,TGTGCCAGCAGCCTTGAATTCACAGATACGCAGTATTTT,CASSLEFTDTQYF
TRBJ2-3,NA,NA,TRBV9,TGTGCCAGCAGCGTAGGGAGCTTTGGCACAGATACGCAGTATTTT,CASSVGSFGTDTQYF
TRBJ2-7,NA,TRBD2,TRBV27,TGTGCCAGCAGAGGAGGACTAGCATTCAACGAGCAGTACTTC,CASRGGLAFNEQYF
TRBJ2-7,NA,NA,TRBV28,TGTGCCAGCAGTTTGGGACGGTACCCCTACGAGCAGTACTTC,CASSLGRYPYEQYF
TRBJ2-7,NA,TRBD1,TRBV28,TGTGCCAGCAGTTTCGGGACAGGGTTTTACGAGCAGTACTTC,CASSFGTGFYEQYF
TRBJ2-2,NA,TRBD1,TRBV5-4,TGTGCCAGCAGCCCATGGACAGGGGGAGTCCACCGGGAGCTGTTTTTT,CASSPWTGGVHRELFF
TRBJ2-2,once,TRBD1,TRBV4-2,TGTGCCAGCAGCCCCCTGGGGACAGAAAACACCGGGGAGCTGTTTTTT,CASSPLGTENTGELFF
TRBJ2-3,NA,NA,TRBV5-1,TGCGCCAGCAGCTTGCGTAGTGATAGCACAGATACGCAGTATTTT,CASSLRSDSTDTQYF
TRBJ2-3,NA,NA,TRBV7-3,TGTGCCAGCAGCGCTCCAGGAAGGGATACGCAGTATTTT,CASSAPGRDTQYF